The 4 T cell receptor beta chains presented below share a single source sample, sequenced in a study of blood T cell repertoires in COVID-19. Data came from immunoSEQ multiplex PCR; TCRdb stores just in-frame clones and leaves some out. Of about 250,000 clones in the sample, around 85% were seen once. The sequenced material came from peripheral blood. These receptors were taken from a man in his fifties or sixties with active or convalescent COVID-19.

CDR3 loop: CASNEQVSNNEKLFF. DNA of the CDR3: TGTGCCAGCAATGAACAGGTGTCCAATAATGAAAAACTGTTTTTT. The chain employs TRBV28 and TRBJ1-4; D possibly corresponds to TRBD1 (5 bases). Germline lookup yields CDR1 MDHEN and CDR2 SYDVKM. The V end lost 7 bases, the J end lost 4 bases, and 16 bases lay between the germline ends. This CDR3 region has 15 residues.

J is TRBJ2-7 and V is TRBV6-5, with D perhaps matching TRBD1 (6 bases). The CDR3 spans 15 residues. Germline-derived CDR1 and CDR2 are MNHEY and SVGAGI. The germline V and J ends were trimmed by 6 bases and 4 bases, with 19 bases remaining between them. DNA for the CDR3: TGTGCCAGCAGATCCACTTCCGGGACATCTTACGAGCAGTACTTC. Translated: CASRSTSGTSYEQYF.

This clone has just a few counts. V gene TRBV7-9 combines with J gene TRBJ2-1, with 9 nucleotides matching TRBD2. The CDR3 consists of 17 residues. The germline CDR1 and CDR2 sequences are SEHNR and FQNEAQ (reference sequence). The V segment lost 2 bases and the J segment 4 bases; nucleotides outside the gene matches: 9. CDR3 residues: CASSLIRASGAYNEQFF. In nucleotides, the CDR3 is TGTGCCAGCAGCTTAATCCGGGCTAGCGGGGCTTACAATGAGCAGTTCTTC.

The V call is TRBV7-3, the J call TRBJ1-1; 8 bases match TRBD1. Trimming removed 5 bases from V and 3 bases from J; junction bases left unmatched: 2. CDR1 and CDR2 (germline): SGHTA, FQGTGA. This CDR3 spans 13 amino acids. CDR3 DNA sequence: TGTGCCAGCAGCCCGGACAGGGACACTGAAGCTTTCTTT. Translating it yields CASSPDRDTEAFF.